The clone carrying this TCR beta chain was counted at least ten times. Individual cDNA molecules carried attached unique molecular identifiers. TCRdb processed the 5' RACE reads anew with MiXCR; each CDR3 protein has one entry. The repertoire holds about 80,000 distinct CDR3 sequences, over 10% seen once, with around 1.1% in the top ten. These data come from a study of early T cells in non-severe SARS-CoV-2 infection. V trimming: 5 bases; J trimming: 3 bases; junction bases outside the gene matches: 6. CDR1 SSHAT and CDR2 FNYEAQ come from the germline V gene (reference sequence). The CDR3 is 14 residues long.

The chain combines TRBV7-7 with TRBJ2-5; 7 nucleotides match TRBD2. The sequence was obtained from an adult who was a healthcare worker with PCR-confirmed SARS-CoV-2 infection or an uninfected control (not recorded which). The specimen was whole blood. CDR3 sequence reads: CASSITGGKETQYF. CDR3 DNA: TGTGCCAGCAGCATCACGGGAGGAAAAGAGACCCAGTACTTC.